Following are 21 T cell receptor beta chains from one sample sequenced in a study of radiation and T cells in renal cell carcinoma. Produced via immunoSEQ multiplex PCR; TCRdb's table is partial and in-frame only. The table has 95,000 to 150,000 clones, roughly four fifths seen once. Time point of the sample: blood 2 weeks post-SBRT. Treatment denoted: 15 Gy SBRT to primary tumor, nephrectomy 4 weeks later. The material was blood, obtained from a patient whose treatment included radiotherapy and nephrectomy. These TCRs come from a man aged 50 to 60 with renal cell carcinoma.

The gene calls are TRBV4-2 and TRBJ1-4; a possible D gene is TRBD1 (6 bases). V lost 4 bases, J lost 0 bases, and 18 bases lay in between. The CDR3 has 18 residues. CDR1 is LGHNA, CDR2 YNFKEQ, per germline. The CDR3 spells CASSRLGGSNPTNEKLFF. The CDR3 nucleotides read TGTGCCAGCAGCCGATTGGGGGGCAGTAACCCAACTAATGAAAAACTGTTTTTT.

The chain carries TRBV7-9 and TRBJ1-1, with D tentatively TRBD1 (6 bases). CDR1 and CDR2 (germline): SEHNR, FQNEAQ (reference sequence). V was pared by 4 bases and J by 6 bases, with 15 bases between. CDR3 length: 14 residues. CDR3 in DNA: TGTGCCAGCAGCTCATTGACAGGAATCCCTGAAGCTTTCTTT. It is translated as CASSSLTGIPEAFF. The full variable domain, rest sourced from reference TRBV7-9 and TRBJ1-1, is DTGVSQNPRHKITKRGQNVTFRCDPISEHNRLYWYRQTLGQGPEFLTYFQNEAQLEKSRLLSDRFSAERPKGSFSTLEIQRTEQGDSAMYLCASSSLTGIPEAFFGQGTRLTVV.

V is TRBV29-1 and J is TRBJ1-1; unclear D gene. This CDR3 spans 13 amino acids. Germline CDR1 is SQVTM and CDR2 is ANQGSEA. V was cut by 2 bases and J by 1 base, with 8 bases left in between. The CDR3 sequence is CSVESTTNTEAFF. The CDR3 nucleotides are TGCAGCGTTGAATCCACAACGAACACTGAAGCTTTCTTT.

The chain has TRBV7-4 and TRBJ2-4; TRBD1 is a possible D gene (6 bases). V lost 2 bases and J 0 bases, leaving 20 bases between the germline ends. CDR3 size: 19 residues. Germline values: CDR1 SGHVT, CDR2 SQSDAQ. The DNA of the CDR3 is TGTGCCAGCAGCTTACATGCAGGGGTGGATGGTTTAGCCAAAAACATTCAGTACTTC. Amino acid sequence: CASSLHAGVDGLAKNIQYF.

V is TRBV4-3 and J is TRBJ1-5; D call uncertain. CDR1 and CDR2 (germline): LGHNA, YSLEER. With 0 bases removed from V and 6 bases from J, the gap between germline ends came to 9 bases. The CDR3 sequence is 14 residues long. The CDR3 is CASSQDTAVQPQHF. The DNA for the CDR3 is TGCGCCAGCAGCCAAGACACAGCGGTTCAGCCCCAGCATTTT.

Worth noting for this clone: Mismatch with germline at one junction end may stem from a read error. The rearrangement uses TRBV2 and TRBJ2-5, with D perhaps matching TRBD2 (6 bases). CDR1 and CDR2 from the germline V gene are SNHLY and FYNNEI. This CDR3 has 12 amino acids. CDR3 nucleotide sequence: TGTGCCAGCAGAGGACCCGTTGACTGGGAGGACTTC. Residues: CASRGPVDWEDF.

This clone was picked up a small number of times. The chain uses TRBV6-4 and TRBJ2-1, with unresolved D. Deletions cut 5 bases from V and 5 bases from J, with 10 bases between. The CDR3 runs 13 residues. Germline V gene sequence: CDR1 MRHNA, CDR2 SNTAGT. The CDR3 DNA sequence: TGTGCCAGCAGTAGCGATAACGACAATGAGCAGTTCTTC. As protein: CASSSDNDNEQFF.

This clone was seen just once. The V gene is TRBV10-3, the J gene TRBJ1-5; the D gene is possibly TRBD1 (5 bases). The V and J ends lost 2 bases and 1 base respectively, with 6 bases between them. The CDR3 consists of 14 residues. From germline, CDR1 is ENHRY and CDR2 SYGVKD. The CDR3 DNA sequence: TGTGCCATCAGTGAGGCAGGGAGCAATCAGCCCCAGCATTTT. Translating it yields CAISEAGSNQPQHF.

The chain combines TRBV5-4 with TRBJ1-5; 9 bases match TRBD1. The CDR3 runs to 13 residues. The V gene end was trimmed by 4 bases and the J gene end by 7 bases; junction bases not matched to a gene: 3. Germline V gene sequence: CDR1 SGHNT, CDR2 YYREEE (reference sequence). CDR3 residues: CASSPDRGQPQHF. CDR3 nucleotide sequence: TGTGCCAGCAGCCCGGACAGGGGACAGCCCCAGCATTTT.

This chain joins TRBV7-9 and TRBJ2-2; the match to TRBD2 covers 14 bases. The CDR3 consists of 16 residues. Trimming took 5 bases from V and 7 from J; bases not matched to a gene: 6. Germline V lookup: CDR1 SEHNR, CDR2 FQNEAQ (reference sequence). CDR3: CASSTGLAGAGGELFF. The CDR3 region has the DNA TGTGCCAGCAGCACGGGACTAGCGGGGGCAGGCGGGGAGCTGTTTTTT.

V and J are TRBV5-1 and TRBJ2-3; D is perhaps TRBD2 (6 bases). The CDR3 loop spans 14 amino acids. V was cut by 4 bases and J by 2 bases, with 11 bases left in between. CDR1 SGHRS and CDR2 YFSETQ come from the germline V gene. CDR3 bases: TGCGCCAGCAGCAGTGGCGGGACCACAGATACGCAGTATTTT. It is translated as CASSSGGTTDTQYF.

The chain has TRBV11-2 and TRBJ1-1; D gene uncertain. V gave up 2 bases and J gave up 4 bases, with 8 bases separating them. The CDR3 runs to 13 residues. CDR1 SGHAT and CDR2 FQNNGV come from the germline V gene. The CDR3 DNA sequence: TGTGCCAGCAGCTTAAGTCCTCCCACTGAAGCTTTCTTT. It encodes CASSLSPPTEAFF.

This rearrangement joins TRBV29-1 to TRBJ2-2; possibly TRBD1 for D (6 bases). The CDR3 is 14 amino acids. Germline assignment: CDR1 SQVTM and CDR2 ANQGSEA. V was pared by 5 bases and J by 7 bases, with 17 bases between. The CDR3 sequence is CSVQEWVQGGELFF. The CDR3 bases are TGCAGCGTTCAGGAGTGGGTACAGGGCGGGGAGCTGTTTTTT.

V is TRBV28 and J is TRBJ2-7, with 8 positions matching TRBD1. Germline V CDR1 and CDR2: MDHEN, SYDVKM. The ends lost 6 bases at V and 3 bases at J; junction bases unmatched: 10. The CDR3 totals 15 residues. The DNA of the CDR3 is TGTGCCAGCAGCCAACTCCTTACAGGGGGCTACGAGCAGTACTTC. As protein: CASSQLLTGGYEQYF.

This chain joins TRBV5-1 and TRBJ2-7, with 8 bases aligning to TRBD1. Germline V gene data show CDR1 as SGHRS and CDR2 as YFSETQ. The CDR3 is 14 amino acids. Trimming cost V 0 bases and J 5 bases; bases outside gene matches: 4. This CDR3 reads CASSLGRGLDEQYF. Written as DNA, the CDR3 is TGCGCCAGCAGCTTGGGCAGGGGGCTGGACGAGCAGTACTTC.

V is TRBV18 and J is TRBJ2-3; no clear D gene. This CDR3 is 13 amino acids long. V lost 0 bases to trimming and J lost 7 bases, with 8 bases between them. Per the germline V gene, CDR1 is KGHSH and CDR2 is LQKENI. The CDR3 nucleotides read TGTGCCAGCTCACCACCGCTCACCAATACGCAGTATTTT. Translated: CASSPPLTNTQYF.

The gene calls are TRBV9 and TRBJ2-7; TRBD2 matches 7 bases. Germline V gene sequence: CDR1 SGDLS, CDR2 YYNGEE. The length of the CDR3 is 14 residues. V was pared by 4 bases and J by 1 base, with 5 bases of the junction left unmatched. CDR3 region: CASSFTGGSYEQYF. The CDR3 DNA reads TGTGCCAGCAGCTTTACGGGGGGATCCTACGAGCAGTACTTC.

This chain uses TRBV9 with TRBJ2-3, with 15 bases aligning to TRBD2. The CDR3 contains 17 residues. Unmatched junction bases numbered 7, after V lost 3 bases and J lost 5 bases. The germline V gene encodes CDR1 SGDLS and CDR2 YYNGEE. This CDR3 is CASSARPGLAGGDTQYF. The DNA of the CDR3 is TGTGCCAGCAGCGCCCGTCCGGGACTAGCGGGAGGAGATACGCAGTATTTT.

This clone was counted a few times. The rearrangement links TRBV7-9 to TRBJ2-7; TRBD1 agrees at 7 bases. Germline CDR1 and CDR2: SEHNR and FQNEAQ (reference sequence). CDR3 length equals 12 residues. The CDR3 loop reads CVFAIGGHEQYF. The CDR3 DNA reads as TGTGTTTTTGCAATAGGGGGCCACGAGCAGTACTTC.

V gene TRBV10-1 combines with J gene TRBJ2-2; TRBD1 agrees at 8 bases. There are 14 residues in the CDR3. V shed 4 bases, J shed 4 bases, and the junction held 2 bases outside the gene matches. Germline V gene lookup returns CDR1 WNHNN and CDR2 SYGVQD (reference sequence). The CDR3 loop is CASSGGQGTGELFF. In DNA form, the CDR3 reads TGCGCCAGCAGTGGAGGACAGGGCACCGGGGAGCTGTTTTTT.

This clone occurred a few times. The DNA of the CDR3 is TGTGCCAGCAGTTTACAGGGGGCAGATACGCAGTATTTT. Translated, it gives CASSLQGADTQYF. J is TRBJ2-3 and V is TRBV28, with TRBD1 identical over 7 bases. The CDR3 contains 13 residues. Germline values: CDR1 MDHEN, CDR2 SYDVKM. With 2 bases clipped from V and 4 bases from J, the junction kept 0 bases outside the gene matches.